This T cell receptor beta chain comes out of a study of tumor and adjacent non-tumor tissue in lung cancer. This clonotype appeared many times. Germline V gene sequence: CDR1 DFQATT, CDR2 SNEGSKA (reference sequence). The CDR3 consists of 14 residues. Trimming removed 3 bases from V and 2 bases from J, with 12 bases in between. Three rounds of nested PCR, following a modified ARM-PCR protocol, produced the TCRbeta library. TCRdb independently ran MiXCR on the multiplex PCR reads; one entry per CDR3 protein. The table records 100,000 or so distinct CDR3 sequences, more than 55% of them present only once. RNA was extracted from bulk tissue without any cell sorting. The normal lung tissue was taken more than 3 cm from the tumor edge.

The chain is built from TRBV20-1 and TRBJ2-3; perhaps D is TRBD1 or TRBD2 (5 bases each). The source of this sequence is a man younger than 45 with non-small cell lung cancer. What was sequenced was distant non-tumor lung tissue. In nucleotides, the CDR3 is TGCAGTGCTAGGGGGCGGGTGCCCACAGATACGCAGTATTTT. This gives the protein CSARGRVPTDTQYF.